This T cell receptor beta chain was observed in a study of blood T cell repertoires in COVID-19 (dated by TCRdb to the early 2020s). Broadly, across the study: Samples covering the acute and convalescent phases of COVID-19 were provided by collaborators in the United States, Italy and Spain. A de-identified subject ID, COVID-19 status, age in years and sex were almost always included in the sample metadata. The repertoires were released in a freely available public database intended as a resource for research on the immune response to SARS-CoV-2. Where available, HLA class I and class II types were obtained from metadata supplied by the sample provider rather than from assay-based typing. The samples were drawn from the first 160 participants of the ongoing ImmuneRACE study and from 1,254 subjects provided by 6 global collaborators. The dataset comprised deeply sampled blood TCRbeta repertoires from subjects exposed to, actively infected with, or recovered from COVID-19. The prospective study material was composed of cDNA or gDNA derived from T cells, B-cell-depleted T cells, or PBMCs.

This clone was detected only once. Its antigen remains undetermined. The sample holds no much larger clone one base away, and base qualities are not on file. Between the V and J ends, shortened by 6 bases and 4 bases respectively, the junction contains 6 bases. Taken from cysteine to phenylalanine, the CDR3 has 11 residues. CDR3 DNA only is kept here, 33 bases in frame from base 1. The germline V gene supplies CDR1 MNHEY and CDR2 SVGAGI. The immunoSEQ Assay, a bias-controlled multiplex PCR, was used to amplify TCRbeta CDR3 regions from genomic DNA. The study's own analysis went as follows. Nucleated cell counts per sample were estimated from amplification of reference gene primers within the assay. Sequence reads were collapsed and filtered to measure the absolute abundance of every unique TCRbeta CDR3 rearrangement. For each sample, productive Simpson clonality was calculated as the square root of Simpson's diversity index over productive rearrangements. Sourced from immuneACCESS, this table was stored by TCRdb with only in-frame sequences that have V and J called. A share of the clones is absent; for the studies checked, an unresolved V gene accounts for under half, and the remainder has no known explanation. That table furnishes V, J and clone size, whereas the DNA furnished D and trimming. Within this sample are around 200,000 clones, with around 87% of them counted one time only. The ten largest make up 2.7% of the sample.

Whole blood was collected in K2EDTA tubes by collaborating institutions according to the institutions' own protocols. For TCRbeta analysis, collaborator samples were shipped as frozen whole blood, as isolated PBMCs, or as DNA extracted from either sample type. What the authors observed across the whole study: How much clinical and demographic metadata was included differed by source and by participant, and the metadata was provided uncurated.

This TCR derives from a man aged 40-55 years with active or convalescent COVID-19. This chain is built from TRBV6-5 and TRBJ1-2, with the D gene too uncertain to name. Sequenced: peripheral blood. CDR3 reads: CASRTTYGYTF. The bases are TGTGCCAGCAGAACTACCTATGGCTACACCTTC.